This entry lists 14 T cell receptor beta chains sequenced from one sample in a study of T-cell reconstitution after alpha-beta-depleted transplantation in children. Unique molecular identifiers were incorporated during preparation of the TCRbeta library. TCRdb independently ran MiXCR on the PCR reads; one entry per CDR3 protein. The sample lists 700,000 or so distinct CDR3 sequences; under 15% were seen once. Here the sequenced sample was PBMCs, taken before TCRalphabeta/CD19-depleted stem cell transplant. All receptors come from a girl aged 2 to 10 with congenital amegakaryocytic thrombocytopenia, due to receive a stem cell transplant.

This clonotype came up many times. The rearrangement links TRBV9 to TRBJ2-1; the match to TRBD1 covers 8 bases. Germline values: CDR1 SGDLS, CDR2 YYNGEE. The CDR3 has 15 residues. Trimming at V came to 4 bases and at J to 3 bases, leaving 6 bases not matched to a gene. The CDR3 reads CASSPRTGSYNEQFF. CDR3 bases: TGTGCCAGCAGCCCCAGGACAGGGAGCTACAATGAGCAGTTCTTC.

The chain employs TRBV4-1 and TRBJ2-1; 10 bases are a match to TRBD2. The CDR3 runs 15 residues. The germline gives CDR1 MGHRA, CDR2 YSYEKL. The J segment lost 10 bases and the V segment lost 2 bases, leaving 8 bases of the junction unmatched. The CDR3 reads CASSQLRLAGGEQFF. Written as DNA, the CDR3 is TGCGCCAGCAGCCAACTTAGACTAGCGGGTGGGGAGCAGTTCTTC.

This clonotype was detected a few times. The chain couples TRBV27 to TRBJ2-1; the D gene is possibly TRBD1 (6 bases). Trimming shortened V by 4 bases and J by 3 bases, and 16 bases separated the two germline ends. The germline V gene encodes CDR1 MNHEY and CDR2 SMNVEV (reference sequence). This CDR3 contains 16 residues. This CDR3 is CASSSDTGFVYNEQFF. In nucleotides, the CDR3 is TGTGCCAGCAGTTCCGATACAGGGTTCGTCTACAATGAGCAGTTCTTC.

The J gene is TRBJ2-5, the V gene TRBV7-9; 9 bases map to TRBD1. The length of the CDR3 is 16 residues. Germline values: CDR1 SEHNR, CDR2 FQNEAQ (reference sequence). V shed 2 bases and J 4 bases; nucleotides not matched to a gene: 8. CDR3 in amino acids: CASSLFRDRAIETQYF. CDR3 DNA sequence: TGTGCCAGCAGCTTATTTCGGGACAGGGCGATAGAGACCCAGTACTTC.

The sample holds many counts of this clonotype. CDR3 sequence reads: CASSLDGGEAFF. The CDR3 bases are TGTGCCAGCAGCTTAGATGGAGGAGAAGCTTTCTTT. V is TRBV7-9 and J is TRBJ1-1; no definite D call. The length of the CDR3 is 12 residues. V lost 1 base to trimming and J lost 8 bases, with 8 bases between them. Germline CDR1 and CDR2: SEHNR and FQNEAQ (reference sequence).

This chain joins TRBV20-1 and TRBJ2-5, with 10 nucleotides matching TRBD2. CDR1 and CDR2 from the germline V gene are DFQATT and SNEGSKA (reference sequence). This CDR3 region has 18 residues. The V and J ends lost 5 bases and 4 bases, in that order; junction bases with no gene match: 19. Here the CDR3 reads CSAGPGSSGSIYGETQYF. Written as DNA, the CDR3 is TGCAGTGCTGGCCCTGGGTCTAGCGGGAGTATATATGGAGAGACCCAGTACTTC.

The chain has TRBV11-2 and TRBJ2-2; 8 bases align to TRBD2. V trimming: 6 bases; J trimming: 7 bases; junction bases outside the gene matches: 13. This CDR3 is built from 16 residues. From germline, CDR1 is SGHAT and CDR2 FQNNGV. As DNA, the CDR3 is TGTGCCAGCAGGCCGAGGAGCGGGAGAAGAATCGGGGAGCTGTTTTTT. This codes for CASRPRSGRRIGELFF.

This chain links TRBV6-2 or TRBV6-3 with TRBJ2-7; the D is unclear. Germline V gene sequence: CDR1 MNHEY, CDR2 SVGEGT. The V end lost 3 bases, the J end lost 2 bases, and 11 bases lay between the germline ends. This CDR3 comprises 14 residues. The CDR3 spells CASSYVAKPYEQYF. The CDR3 DNA is TGTGCCAGCAGTTATGTCGCTAAACCCTACGAGCAGTACTTC.

The V gene is TRBV6-5, the J gene TRBJ1-1, with 9 bases that match TRBD1. The CDR3 runs to 16 residues. The germline V gene encodes CDR1 MNHEY and CDR2 SVGAGI. V lost 4 bases and J lost 1; bases outside the gene matches: 7. The CDR3 spells CASSWDRVGRNTEAFF. DNA of the CDR3: TGTGCCAGCAGTTGGGACAGGGTGGGTAGGAACACTGAAGCTTTCTTT.

This clonotype has a count of ten or more. This chain joins TRBV7-2 and TRBJ2-7; D is unresolved. The CDR3 has 16 residues. The germline gives CDR1 SGHTA, CDR2 FQGNSA. Trimming cost V 1 base and J 0 bases, with 13 bases left between them. The CDR3 DNA sequence: TGTGCCAGCAGCTTAGTGCGGCAGGTTAGCTCCTACGAGCAGTACTTC. Translating gives CASSLVRQVSSYEQYF.

There are many counts of this clonotype. This sequence joins TRBV10-3 and TRBJ2-3; the match to TRBD2 covers 13 bases. Per germline, CDR1 ENHRY and CDR2 SYGVKD. V shed 6 bases, J shed 6 bases, and the junction held 9 bases outside the gene matches. CDR3 length equals 16 residues. In DNA form, the CDR3 reads TGTGCCATCAGCCCCGGACTAGCGGGAGAAGCGGATACGCAGTATTTT. The encoded protein is CAISPGLAGEADTQYF.

Regarding this clonotype: A much larger clone lies a single base off, so this may be a read error. The V call is TRBV20-1, the J call TRBJ2-4, with TRBD2 identical over 8 bases. The V gene's germline CDR1 is DFQATT and CDR2 SNEGSKA (reference sequence). The CDR3 consists of 17 residues. For the CDR3, the DNA is TGCTGTGCTAGACGCGGGAGGTTTTCAGTCACCAAAAACATTCAGTACTTC. This gives the protein CCARRGRFSVTKNIQYF.

The sample holds a few counts of this clonotype. V and J are TRBV6-5 and TRBJ1-2; D is unresolved. The V gene's germline CDR1 is MNHEY and CDR2 SVGAGI. V lost 4 bases and J 6 bases, leaving 18 bases between the germline ends. CDR3 length: 15 amino acids. The CDR3 here is CASSSMLYMRDGYTF. The CDR3, as DNA: TGTGCCAGCAGTTCCATGTTATATATGCGGGATGGCTACACCTTC.

The chain recombines TRBV20-1 with TRBJ2-1; 16 bases fit TRBD2. The V gene's germline CDR1 is DFQATT and CDR2 SNEGSKA (reference sequence). The CDR3 has 16 amino acids. The CDR3 spells CCGGGLAGGPGNEQFF. DNA for the CDR3: TGCTGTGGAGGGGGACTAGCGGGAGGGCCGGGAAATGAGCAGTTCTTC.